The next 18 T cell receptor beta chains were all read from a single sample in a study of T cell responses to AZD1222 COVID-19 vaccine. The method was immunoSEQ multiplex PCR; TCRdb's version includes in-frame clones alone and lacks a portion of them. The sample holds fewer than 120,000 clones, around 90% seen once. The material sequenced was peripheral blood, taken 28 days after the second AZD1222 dose. These receptors originate from an adult who received the AZD1222 COVID-19 vaccine.

V usage is TRBV5-1 and J usage is TRBJ2-1; 14 bases fit TRBD2. Germline V CDR1 and CDR2: SGHRS, YFSETQ. The CDR3 is 17 residues long. V was pared by 3 bases and J by 0 bases, with 2 bases of the junction left unmatched. The CDR3 loop reads CASSYGTSGSSYNEQFF. DNA for the CDR3: TGCGCCAGCAGCTACGGGACTAGCGGGAGCTCCTACAATGAGCAGTTCTTC.

With regard to this clone: The sample has other DNA sequences that encode this CDR3 too. The rearrangement uses TRBV9 and TRBJ2-3; D is uncertain. V lost 1 base, J lost 2 bases, and 8 bases lay in between. The CDR3 runs 14 residues. Germline V gene lookup returns CDR1 SGDLS and CDR2 YYNGEE. CDR3 bases: TGTGCCAGCAGCGTAAGTGGCACCACAGATACGCAGTATTTT. Protein sequence: CASSVSGTTDTQYF.

The gene calls are TRBV2 and TRBJ2-3; TRBD2 aligns across 9 bases. After removal of 0 bases from V and 6 bases from J, the junction contained 19 bases not matched to a gene. CDR3 length equals 20 residues. Germline loops: CDR1 SNHLY, CDR2 FYNNEI. The CDR3 DNA sequence: TGTGCCAGCAGTGAAGCGATCTATCCCGTATGGGCTAGCGGGGTGGATACGCAGTATTTT. Amino acids: CASSEAIYPVWASGVDTQYF.

CDR3 nucleotides: TGTGCCAGCAACTCTTTTACCGGGACAGGCGGGAATCAGCCCCAGCATTTT. It codes for CASNSFTGTGGNQPQHF. V and J are TRBV28 and TRBJ1-5; 8 nucleotides agree with TRBD1. The CDR3 spans 17 residues. J lost 4 bases, V lost 7 bases, and 15 bases had no gene match. CDR1 MDHEN and CDR2 SYDVKM come from the germline V gene.

The chain's CDR3 is CASSFSPGTDAYGYTF. The CDR3 DNA follows: TGTGCCAGCAGCTTCTCTCCCGGGACAGACGCCTATGGCTACACCTTC. The gene calls are TRBV5-5 and TRBJ1-2; 7 bases are shared with TRBD1. V shed 2 bases, J shed 4 bases, and the junction held 11 bases outside the gene matches. The germline V gene has CDR1 SGHKS and CDR2 YYEKEE (reference sequence). CDR3 length: 16 residues.

The CDR3 nucleotides read TGTGCCAGCAGCCCCCGGACAGGGTCTGATGGCTACACCTTC. It yields the protein CASSPRTGSDGYTF. This chain uses TRBV6-6 with TRBJ1-2; 8 bases are shared with TRBD1. Germline V lookup: CDR1 MNHNY, CDR2 SVGAGI (reference sequence). The CDR3 runs to 14 residues. With 6 bases clipped from V and 6 bases from J, the junction kept 9 bases outside the gene matches.

This chain connects TRBV10-3 to TRBJ1-5, with D possibly being TRBD1 (6 bases). V was trimmed by 3 bases and J by 0 bases, leaving 15 bases between them. Germline CDR1 is ENHRY and CDR2 is SYGVKD. The CDR3 totals 17 residues. The CDR3: CAISDRGGPYSNQPQHF. CDR3 DNA: TGTGCCATCAGTGATCGGGGGGGCCCGTATAGCAATCAGCCCCAGCATTTT.

This sequence joins TRBV27 and TRBJ2-5; D might be TRBD1 or TRBD2, each matching 5 bases. Germline CDR1 and CDR2: MNHEY and SMNVEV (reference sequence). This CDR3 comprises 15 residues. The germline V and J ends were trimmed by 10 bases and 0 bases, with 18 bases remaining between them. DNA of the CDR3: TGTGCCACCGGGACCCCAGGGCAGTACCAAGAGACCCAGTACTTC. Translated: CATGTPGQYQETQYF.

By sample share, this clone is medium-sized. The chain couples TRBV5-8 to TRBJ1-6; D ambiguous. Deletions cut 1 base from V and 7 bases from J, with 9 bases between. The CDR3 runs 14 residues. Germline V gene data show CDR1 as SGHTS and CDR2 as YDEGEE. In DNA, the CDR3 is TGTGCCAGCAGCTTGATCAGTATGAATTCACCCCTCCACTTT. Translating gives CASSLISMNSPLHF.

The chain is built from TRBV7-9 and TRBJ1-2, with 10 bases matching TRBD1. The CDR3 is made up of 16 amino acids. The V gene's germline CDR1 is SEHNR and CDR2 FQNEAQ (reference sequence). With V trimmed by 6 bases and J by 4 bases, 11 bases remained unmatched. The CDR3 coding sequence is TGTGCCAGCAGGACAGGGACAGGGGAAGGTGCCTATGGCTACACCTTC. Protein product: CASRTGTGEGAYGYTF.

The gene calls are TRBV7-2 and TRBJ1-5, with 9 bases aligning to TRBD1. Germline lookup yields CDR1 SGHTA and CDR2 FQGNSA. The CDR3 is 15 residues long. Unmatched junction bases numbered 3, after V lost 1 base and J lost 5 bases. CDR3 residues: CASSLVGTGHQPQHF. In DNA, the CDR3 is TGTGCCAGCAGCTTAGTAGGGACAGGGCATCAGCCCCAGCATTTT.

The CDR3 sequence: CTSSQGGGAVNTEAFF. CDR3 nucleotides: TGCACCAGCAGCCAAGGAGGGGGGGCGGTGAACACTGAAGCTTTCTTT. This sequence joins TRBV1 and TRBJ1-1. TRBV1 is classified as a pseudogene. The CDR3 consists of 16 residues.

This chain links TRBV28 with TRBJ2-3; TRBD2 matches at 9 bases. V dropped 4 bases and J dropped 3; count of bases not matched to a gene: 5. Germline values: CDR1 MDHEN, CDR2 SYDVKM. The CDR3 contains 15 residues. DNA for the CDR3: TGTGCCAGCAGTTCTAGCGGGATCGGGACAGATACGCAGTATTTT. It codes for CASSSSGIGTDTQYF.

The CDR3 sequence: CASSQVSDNSPLHF. The CDR3 region has the DNA TGTGCCAGCAGCCAAGTATCCGATAATTCACCCCTCCACTTT. The V gene is TRBV3-1 (or the pseudogene TRBV3-2), the J gene TRBJ1-6; no clear D gene. This CDR3 has 14 residues. V gave up 1 base and J gave up 5 bases, with 6 bases separating them. Germline CDR1 reads LGHDT; CDR2 reads YNNKEL (reference sequence).

The chain combines TRBV5-1 with TRBJ2-7, with 9 bases identical to TRBD1. CDR1 is SGHRS, CDR2 YFSETQ, per germline. V was clipped by 4 bases and J by 4 bases; unmatched bases: 0. The CDR3 spans 12 residues. This CDR3 is CASSGQGYEQYF. The CDR3 bases are TGCGCCAGCAGCGGACAGGGGTACGAGCAGTACTTC.

The chain combines TRBV19 with TRBJ1-5; D is undetermined. CDR1 and CDR2 from the germline V gene are LNHDA and SQIVND (reference sequence). The V and J ends lost 3 bases and 6 bases respectively, with 9 bases between them. CDR3 length equals 13 residues. The CDR3 DNA reads TGTGCCAGTAGTATTGCCACCTTTCAGCCCCAGCATTTT. Protein sequence: CASSIATFQPQHF. The complete variable domain, with remaining parts taken from reference TRBV19 and TRBJ1-5, reads DGGITQSPKYLFRKEGQNVTLSCEQNLNHDAMYWYRQDPGQGLRLIYYSQIVNDFQKGDIAEGYSVSREKKESFPLTVTSAQKNPTAFYLCASSIATFQPQHFGDGTRLSIL.

The V call is TRBV19, the J call TRBJ2-2; 9 nucleotides agree with TRBD1. The ends lost 9 bases at V and 1 base at J; junction bases unmatched: 6. The CDR3 is made up of 15 amino acids. The germline V gene has CDR1 LNHDA and CDR2 SQIVND (reference sequence). The CDR3 coding sequence is TGTGCCAGCAGACAGGGACAGGGGAACACCGGGGAGCTGTTTTTT. Encoded protein: CASRQGQGNTGELFF.

This chain joins TRBV6-5 and TRBJ1-5; D is perhaps TRBD1 (5 bases). Germline CDR1 is MNHEY and CDR2 is SVGAGI. This CDR3 is built from 15 residues. Trimming cost V 6 bases and J 1 base, with 13 bases left between them. The chain's CDR3 is CASRGGAGSNQPQHF. CDR3 sequence (DNA): TGTGCCAGCAGAGGCGGGGCAGGGAGCAATCAGCCCCAGCATTTT.